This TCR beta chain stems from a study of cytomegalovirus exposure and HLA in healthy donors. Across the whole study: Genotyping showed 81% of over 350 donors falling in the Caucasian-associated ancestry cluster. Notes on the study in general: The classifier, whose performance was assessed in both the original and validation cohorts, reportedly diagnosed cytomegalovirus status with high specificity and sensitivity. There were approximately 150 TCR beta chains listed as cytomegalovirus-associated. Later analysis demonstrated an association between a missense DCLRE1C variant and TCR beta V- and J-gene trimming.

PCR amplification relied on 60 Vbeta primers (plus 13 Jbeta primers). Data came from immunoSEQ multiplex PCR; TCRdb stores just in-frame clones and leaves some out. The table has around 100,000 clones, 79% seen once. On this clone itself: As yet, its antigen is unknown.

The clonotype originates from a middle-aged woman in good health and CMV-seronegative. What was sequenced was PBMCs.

The CDR3 loop reads CASRSRDTDTDTQYF. The CDR3 DNA is TGTGCCAGCAGGTCACGGGACACAGATACAGATACGCAGTATTTT. The chain couples TRBV7-8 to TRBJ2-3, with a tentative D call TRBD1 (6 bases). V was cut by 6 bases and J by 3 bases, with 16 bases left in between. Germline-derived CDR1 and CDR2 are SGHVS and FQNEAQ. The CDR3 runs to 15 residues. Variable domain in full (rest from reference TRBV7-8 and TRBJ2-3): GAGVSQSPRYKVAKRGQDVALRCDPISGHVSLFWYQQALGQGPEFLTYFQNEAQLDKSGLPSDRFFAERPEGSVSTLKIQRTQQEDSAVYLCASRSRDTDTDTQYFGPGTRLTVL.